One sample yielded the 27 T cell receptor beta chains listed below, sequenced in a study of T cells in AML relapse after transplant. Instead of multiplex PCR, a modified RACE PCR amplified TCR alpha and beta from RNA. TCRdb used MiXCR to reprocess the PCR reads, holding one entry per CDR3 protein. The sample comprises 1,500 to 1,800 distinct CDR3 sequences, around 7% of which are singletons, and around half rests with the top ten. The sample consisted of bone marrow, either the whole sample or a sorted T cell fraction (not recorded which), taken in complete remission. These receptors all come from a human donor who had a stem cell transplant for acute myeloid leukemia. Some T cells may have originated in the graft donor.

This clonotype showed up just a few times. This chain links TRBV5-1 with TRBJ2-5, with a tentative D call TRBD2 (5 bases). The germline CDR1 and CDR2 sequences are SGHRS and YFSETQ. The length of the CDR3 is 13 residues. Trimming pared 1 base from V and 5 bases from J, leaving 9 bases between. CDR3 sequence: CASSLPGFETQYF. Written as DNA, the CDR3 is TGCGCCAGCAGCTTGCCGGGATTTGAGACCCAGTACTTC. The variable domain in full, with the rest retrieved from reference TRBV5-1 and TRBJ2-5, is KAGVTQTPRYLIKTRGQQVTLSCSPISGHRSVSWYQQTPGQGLQFLFEYFSETQRNKGNFPGRFSGRQFSNSRSEMNVSTLELGDSALYLCASSLPGFETQYFGPGTRLLVL.

By frequency in the sample, this clonotype is medium-sized (0.01 to 0.1%). The chain uses TRBV7-9 and TRBJ2-5; D is possibly TRBD1 or TRBD2 (5 bases each). Trimming stripped 1 base from V and 3 bases from J, with 12 bases between. The CDR3 covers 15 residues. The germline V gene encodes CDR1 SEHNR and CDR2 FQNEAQ (reference sequence). CDR3 residues: CASSLGDGTEETQYF. CDR3 nucleotides: TGTGCCAGCAGCTTAGGAGACGGGACGGAAGAGACCCAGTACTTC.

By share of the sample, this clonotype is medium-sized. The chain joins TRBV6-1 to TRBJ1-2; D remains unclear. Between the trimmed V and J ends, which lost 5 bases and 7 bases, there was a span of 8 bases. This CDR3 has 11 amino acids. Germline V gives CDR1 MNHNS, CDR2 SASEGT. In DNA form, the CDR3 reads TGTGCCAGCAGTTTGACACCTGGCTACACCTTC. This sequence encodes CASSLTPGYTF.

This clonotype is categorized as medium-sized. V and J are TRBV29-1 and TRBJ2-2; D unclear. Per germline, CDR1 SQVTM and CDR2 ANQGSEA. The CDR3 totals 14 residues. V lost 7 bases and J lost 2, with 14 bases in between. For the CDR3, the DNA is TGCAGCGGGCTGGCTAGACACAACACCGGGGAGCTGTTTTTT. This translates into CSGLARHNTGELFF.

This clonotype was seen repeatedly, ten times or more. CDR3 bases: TGCGCCAGCAGCCAAGAAAAAGGCTATAGGTACAATGAGCAGTTCTTC. Amino acid sequence: CASSQEKGYRYNEQFF. The rearrangement links TRBV4-1 to TRBJ2-1; no firm D call. CDR1 and CDR2 (germline): MGHRA, YSYEKL. The length of the CDR3 is 16 residues. Trimming took off 0 bases at V and 4 bases at J, with 13 bases between the two ends.

Within the sample, this clonotype is medium-sized. The J gene is TRBJ1-2, the V gene TRBV6-5; D is unresolved. The germline CDR1 and CDR2 sequences are MNHEY and SVGAGI. The CDR3 runs 11 residues. The CDR3 loop reads CATLANYGYTF. The CDR3 DNA reads as TGTGCAACCCTAGCTAACTATGGCTACACCTTC.

By share, this clonotype ranks as medium-sized. J is TRBJ1-2 and V is TRBV10-3, with 11 positions matching TRBD1. The J segment lost 2 bases and the V segment lost 10 bases, leaving 12 bases of the junction unmatched. This CDR3 has 16 amino acids. The germline V gene has CDR1 ENHRY and CDR2 SYGVKD. CDR3 loop: CATLPGTGGINYGYTF. The CDR3 DNA reads TGTGCCACCCTACCCGGGACAGGGGGAATAAACTATGGCTACACCTTC.

This clonotype was observed a few times. This sequence joins TRBV2 and TRBJ2-7; TRBD2 matches at 7 bases. The CDR3 is made up of 13 amino acids. The V gene's germline CDR1 is SNHLY and CDR2 FYNNEI. V dropped 6 bases and J dropped 7; count of bases not matched to a gene: 9. The CDR3 protein is CASSKGTSEEQYF. The CDR3 nucleotides are TGTGCCAGCAGCAAGGGTACTAGCGAGGAGCAGTACTTC. Together with reference TRBV2 and TRBJ2-7, the CDR3 gives the full variable domain: EPEVTQTPSHQVTQMGQEVILRCVPISNHLYFYWYRQILGQKVEFLVSFYNNEISEKSEIFDDQFSVERPDGSNFTLKIRSTKLEDSAMYFCASSKGTSEEQYFGPGTRLTVT.

This clonotype is medium-sized within its sample. The V call is TRBV12-3 or TRBV12-4, the J call TRBJ2-3; D is undetermined. V shed 2 bases and J shed 1 base, with 4 bases lying between them. This CDR3 comprises 13 residues. CDR3 sequence (DNA): TGTGCCAGCAGTTTAATGGGCACAGATACGCAGTATTTT. This translates into CASSLMGTDTQYF.

In this sample, this clonotype is medium-sized (0.01 to 0.1%). The gene calls are TRBV18 and TRBJ2-5, with TRBD1 matching 7 bases. The germline V gene has CDR1 KGHSH and CDR2 LQKENI. This CDR3 has 13 residues. V lost 2 bases, J lost 5 bases, and 2 bases stayed unmatched. CDR3 in DNA: TGTGCCAGCTCACCAATAGGGGGCGAGACCCAGTACTTC. Translating gives CASSPIGGETQYF.

By share, this clonotype ranks as medium-sized (0.01 to 0.1%). The chain recombines TRBV20-1 with TRBJ2-1; TRBD2 aligns across 9 bases. The CDR3 runs 14 residues. The germline CDR1 and CDR2 sequences are DFQATT and SNEGSKA (reference sequence). The V gene end was trimmed by 3 bases and the J gene end by 7 bases; junction bases not matched to a gene: 7. The CDR3 sequence is CSARPASGANEQFF. The CDR3 coding sequence is TGCAGTGCTAGGCCGGCTAGCGGGGCTAATGAGCAGTTCTTC.

In this sample, this clonotype is medium-sized. The chain joins TRBV20-1 to TRBJ2-1; D unclear. This CDR3 is 17 amino acids long. V lost 4 bases and J lost 5, with 24 bases in between. CDR1 is DFQATT, CDR2 SNEGSKA, per germline (reference sequence). CDR3 in amino acids: CSANLRSLPAYNNEQFF. In nucleotides, the CDR3 is TGCAGTGCTAATCTAAGAAGTCTCCCAGCTTATAACAATGAGCAGTTCTTC.

This clonotype was observed many times. The chain joins TRBV7-2 to TRBJ2-7, with D possibly matching TRBD1 (6 bases). Germline CDR1 SGHTA, CDR2 FQGNSA. The CDR3 runs 15 residues. V gave up 3 bases and J gave up 3 bases, with 15 bases separating them. DNA of the CDR3: TGTGCCAGCAGCTTGTTTGGGGGCGCGGGCTACGAGCAGTACTTC. Protein product: CASSLFGGAGYEQYF.

This clonotype is medium-sized by share. V usage is TRBV6-1 and J usage is TRBJ1-2, with 7 bases identical to TRBD1. There are 15 residues in the CDR3. The V and J ends lost 4 bases and 4 bases, in that order; junction bases with no gene match: 9. Looked up from germline, CDR1 is MNHNS and CDR2 is SASEGT. The CDR3 DNA sequence: TGTGCCAGCAGTGCAGAGACAGGGACCTTCTATGGCTACACCTTC. Its protein is CASSAETGTFYGYTF.

This clonotype is medium-sized (0.01 to 0.1%). The rearrangement joins TRBV5-1 to TRBJ1-2; weak D call: TRBD1 (6 bases). The CDR3 totals 14 residues. V was clipped by 1 base and J by 7 bases, with 14 bases between them. The germline CDR1 and CDR2 sequences are SGHRS and YFSETQ. The CDR3 bases are TGCGCCAGCAGCTTGCCCACAGGGTCGGCTGGCTACACCTTC. Translation gives CASSLPTGSAGYTF.

This clonotype is deemed large. This sequence joins TRBV27 and TRBJ2-7, with TRBD2 matching 7 bases. Germline assignment: CDR1 MNHEY and CDR2 SMNVEV (reference sequence). Trimming removed 6 bases from V and 6 bases from J; junction bases left unmatched: 8. CDR3 length: 13 amino acids. The CDR3 reads CASSFTSGGEQYF. In DNA, the CDR3 is TGTGCCAGCAGCTTTACTTCGGGAGGCGAGCAGTACTTC.

Comments on this clonotype: A much larger clone lies one base from this, so it may be a read error. The V and J genes are TRBV3-1 and TRBJ2-1, with 7 bases fitting TRBD1. Germline assignment: CDR1 LGHDT and CDR2 YNNKEL (reference sequence). The CDR3 loop spans 15 amino acids. The CDR3 sequence is CANSQDPDRVDEQFF. CDR3 nucleotide sequence: TGTGCCAACAGCCAAGACCCTGACAGGGTCGATGAGCAGTTCTTC.

By sample share, this clonotype is medium-sized. The chain has TRBV29-1 and TRBJ2-5; 9 nucleotides line up with TRBD1. Germline CDR1 reads SQVTM; CDR2 reads ANQGSEA. The CDR3 totals 17 residues. Unmatched junction bases numbered 19, after V lost 6 bases and J lost 5 bases. The CDR3: CSVDGRTGEQVWETQYF. Written as DNA, the CDR3 is TGCAGCGTGGATGGAAGGACAGGGGAGCAGGTTTGGGAGACCCAGTACTTC.

Worth noting for this clonotype: A read error may be the cause here, since a much bigger clone is one base away. The V gene is TRBV5-4, the J gene TRBJ1-3; D gene unclear. The CDR3 contains 13 residues. Germline loops: CDR1 SGHNT, CDR2 YYREEE (reference sequence). The CDR3 DNA sequence: TGTGCCTGCAGCACAAGAGGGGGAAACACCATATATTTT. This codes for CACSTRGGNTIYF.

Within the sample, this clonotype is medium-sized (0.01 to 0.1%). The V call is TRBV7-9, the J call TRBJ2-7, with 8 bases fitting TRBD2. The CDR3 extends over 17 amino acids. The germline V gene encodes CDR1 SEHNR and CDR2 FQNEAQ (reference sequence). After removal of 4 bases from V and 0 bases from J, the junction contained 11 bases not matched to a gene. The CDR3, as DNA: TGTGCCAGCAGCTCCTTAACCGGGACTAGGACCTCCTACGAGCAGTACTTC. This gives the protein CASSSLTGTRTSYEQYF.

At least ten counts were recorded for this clonotype. The J gene is TRBJ1-3, the V gene TRBV27; D gene uncertain. There are 11 residues in the CDR3. CDR1 MNHEY and CDR2 SMNVEV come from the germline V gene (reference sequence). V was clipped by 7 bases and J by 4 bases, with 5 bases between them. CDR3 amino acids: CASIGGNTIYF. In nucleotides, the CDR3 is TGTGCCAGCATTGGAGGAAACACCATATATTTT.

This clonotype is termed medium-sized. The CDR3 loop is CASSPVNEQFF. The DNA of the CDR3 is TGTGCCAGCAGCCCTGTCAATGAGCAGTTCTTC. The V call is TRBV6-6, the J call TRBJ2-1; D gene ambiguous. The ends were cut back, 6 bases at V and 6 bases at J, with 6 bases in the middle. The CDR3 sequence is 11 residues long. Germline values: CDR1 MNHNY, CDR2 SVGAGI (reference sequence).

This clonotype is medium-sized (0.01 to 0.1%) by share. The J gene is TRBJ2-3, the V gene TRBV12-3 or TRBV12-4; D possibly corresponds to TRBD2 (5 bases). This CDR3 region has 12 residues. The V gene lost 7 bases and the J gene lost 2 bases, with 7 bases spanning the gap. CDR3 sequence: CASTRVTDTQYF. In DNA form, the CDR3 reads TGTGCCAGCACGCGGGTCACAGATACGCAGTATTTT.

In this sample, this clonotype turned up many times. The J gene is TRBJ2-7, the V gene TRBV4-1; tentatively, D is TRBD1 or TRBD2 (5 bases each). Per the germline V gene, CDR1 is MGHRA and CDR2 is YSYEKL. The CDR3 loop spans 15 amino acids. The ends were cut back, 0 bases at V and 0 bases at J, with 9 bases in the middle. The CDR3 reads CASSQEGESSYEQYF. For the CDR3, the DNA is TGCGCCAGCAGCCAAGAGGGGGAGAGCTCCTACGAGCAGTACTTC.

This clonotype rates as medium-sized (0.01 to 0.1%). The chain carries TRBV12-3 or TRBV12-4 and TRBJ2-2, with TRBD1 identical over 8 bases. This CDR3 is built from 15 residues. Losses at the gene ends were 6 bases for V and 5 bases for J; bases not matched to a gene: 8. Here the CDR3 reads CASSFTGGKTGELFF. The DNA for the CDR3 is TGTGCCAGCAGCTTTACAGGGGGGAAGACCGGGGAGCTGTTTTTT.

This clonotype is categorized as medium-sized. CDR3 residues: CASRDRLARTYNEQFF. The CDR3 region has the DNA TGTGCCAGCAGGGATCGCTTAGCGAGAACCTACAATGAGCAGTTCTTC. V is TRBV7-9 and J is TRBJ2-1; maybe TRBD2 (5 bases). V lost 6 bases and J lost 2, with 17 bases in between. Germline V gene sequence: CDR1 SEHNR, CDR2 FQNEAQ (reference sequence). This CDR3 contains 16 residues. The whole variable domain, remainder taken from reference TRBV7-9 and TRBJ2-1, is DTGVSQNPRHKITKRGQNVTFRCDPISEHNRLYWYRQTLGQGPEFLTYFQNEAQLEKSRLLSDRFSAERPKGSFSTLEIQRTEQGDSAMYLCASRDRLARTYNEQFFGPGTRLTVL.

J is TRBJ2-2 and V is TRBV6-1; 8 nucleotides match TRBD2. This CDR3 has 16 residues. The germline CDR1 and CDR2 sequences are MNHNS and SASEGT. V lost 1 base to trimming and J lost 0 bases; unmatched junction nucleotides: 1. The DNA of the CDR3 is TGTGCCAGCAGTGAAGGAGCGGGGGCGAACACCGGGGAGCTGTTTTTT. This gives the protein CASSEGAGANTGELFF.